One sample yielded the 18 T cell receptor beta chains listed below, sequenced in a study of T cell responses to AZD1222 COVID-19 vaccine. Sequenced by immunoSEQ multiplex PCR; TCRdb stores in-frame clones only, minus some. The table records about 150,000 clones, approximately 88% of them present only once. This specimen was peripheral blood, taken on day 0 of AZD1222 vaccination. Every receptor here comes from an adult in good health.

Only a few counts were recorded for this clone. V gene TRBV7-9 combines with J gene TRBJ1-1, with unresolved D. The CDR3 consists of 13 residues. In germline, CDR1 is SEHNR, CDR2 FQNEAQ (reference sequence). The germline V and J ends were trimmed by 7 bases and 3 bases, with 12 bases remaining between them. The CDR3 loop reads CASISGWDTEAFF. The CDR3 nucleotides read TGTGCCAGCATATCTGGGTGGGACACTGAAGCTTTCTTT. Drawing the rest from reference TRBV7-9 and TRBJ1-1, the complete variable domain is DTGVSQNPRHKITKRGQNVTFRCDPISEHNRLYWYRQTLGQGPEFLTYFQNEAQLEKSRLLSDRFSAERPKGSFSTLEIQRTEQGDSAMYLCASISGWDTEAFFGQGTRLTVV.

J is TRBJ1-5 and V is TRBV7-2; D is perhaps TRBD1 (6 bases). With 0 bases removed from V and 4 bases from J, the gap between germline ends came to 10 bases. This CDR3 region has 15 residues. Germline-derived CDR1 and CDR2 are SGHTA and FQGNSA. CDR3 in amino acids: CASSLAGAINQPQHF. The CDR3 region has the DNA TGTGCCAGCAGCTTAGCGGGGGCTATAAATCAGCCCCAGCATTTT.

The V gene is TRBV7-9, the J gene TRBJ2-3; 8 bases match TRBD1. CDR1 and CDR2 from the germline V gene are SEHNR and FQNEAQ (reference sequence). The CDR3 is 16 amino acids. Unmatched junction bases numbered 9, after V lost 5 bases and J lost 2 bases. The CDR3: CASSPAWDRHTDTQYF. CDR3 in DNA: TGTGCCAGCAGCCCCGCCTGGGACAGGCACACAGATACGCAGTATTTT.

In DNA form, the CDR3 reads TGTGCCAGCAGGGACAACCCAGGGAGGGGTAGGTCAATGAACACTGAAGCTTTCTTT. Protein sequence: CASRDNPGRGRSMNTEAFF. This chain links TRBV7-9 with TRBJ1-1; TRBD1 is a possible D gene (5 bases). CDR3 length equals 19 residues. Trimming took off 6 bases at V and 0 bases at J, with 26 bases between the two ends. The germline V gene encodes CDR1 SEHNR and CDR2 FQNEAQ (reference sequence).

The chain couples TRBV19 to TRBJ2-7; TRBD1 or TRBD2 may be the D gene (5 bases each). This CDR3 has 15 residues. Germline assignment: CDR1 LNHDA and CDR2 SQIVND (reference sequence). The V gene lost 3 bases and the J gene lost 2 bases, with 14 bases spanning the gap. CDR3 sequence: CASSIDLRGTYEQYF. The CDR3 DNA follows: TGTGCCAGTAGTATCGACCTCCGGGGCACCTACGAGCAGTACTTC.

The chain has TRBV28 and TRBJ1-1; 7 positions match TRBD1. Germline CDR1 is MDHEN and CDR2 is SYDVKM. V was clipped by 4 bases and J by 1 base; unmatched bases: 3. The CDR3 consists of 14 residues. CDR3 coding DNA: TGTGCCAGCAGTTCCCGGACAGGGAACACTGAAGCTTTCTTT. Residues: CASSSRTGNTEAFF.

The chain links TRBV10-3 to TRBJ2-4, with 7 bases lining up with TRBD2. V was clipped by 6 bases and J by 3 bases; unmatched bases: 14. Germline CDR1 ENHRY, CDR2 SYGVKD. The CDR3 loop spans 17 amino acids. CDR3 region: CAISEGGSGTGKNIQYF. CDR3 in DNA: TGTGCCATCAGCGAGGGAGGAAGCGGGACGGGCAAAAACATTCAGTACTTC.

The chain has TRBV28 and TRBJ1-2, with a possible D match to TRBD1 (5 bases). The germline V gene encodes CDR1 MDHEN and CDR2 SYDVKM. The CDR3 has 13 amino acids. V lost 6 bases and J lost 1, with 9 bases in between. The CDR3 loop reads CASRRDRNYGYTF. The CDR3 DNA sequence: TGTGCCAGCAGACGGGACCGTAACTATGGCTACACCTTC.

Only a few counts were recorded for this clone. This chain uses TRBV2 with TRBJ2-1; the match to TRBD2 covers 9 bases. The J segment lost 2 bases and the V segment lost 3 bases, leaving 2 bases of the junction unmatched. Germline lookup yields CDR1 SNHLY and CDR2 FYNNEI. The CDR3 covers 15 residues. CDR3 sequence reads: CASSESGGPYNEQFF. The CDR3 DNA is TGTGCCAGCAGTGAGAGCGGGGGGCCCTACAATGAGCAGTTCTTC.

The chain has TRBV7-2 and TRBJ1-6; D not certain. Trimming pared 8 bases from V and 0 bases from J, leaving 14 bases between. The CDR3 spans 16 residues. Germline V gene sequence: CDR1 SGHTA, CDR2 FQGNSA. This chain's CDR3 is CASQAPRDSYNSPLHF. CDR3 coding DNA: TGTGCCAGCCAAGCCCCTCGGGACTCCTATAATTCACCCCTCCACTTT.

This rearrangement joins TRBV6-6 to TRBJ1-2, with D possibly being TRBD1 (6 bases). Germline lookup yields CDR1 MNHNY and CDR2 SVGAGI (reference sequence). The V gene lost 5 bases and the J gene lost 0 bases, with 19 bases spanning the gap. The CDR3 is 17 amino acids. The CDR3, as DNA: TGTGCCAGCAGTCCCGGGGGACTCGGGGGGCCTAACTATGGCTACACCTTC. Its translation: CASSPGGLGGPNYGYTF.

J is TRBJ2-3 and V is TRBV24-1, with D tentatively TRBD2 (6 bases). The ends were cut back, 5 bases at V and 2 bases at J, with 10 bases in the middle. CDR1 KGHDR and CDR2 SFDVKD come from the germline V gene. The CDR3 is 14 amino acids. CDR3 coding DNA: TGTGCCACCAGTGGTTCGGGGGACACAGATACGCAGTATTTT. This codes for CATSGSGDTDTQYF.

The chain has TRBV9 and TRBJ2-5, with D possibly being TRBD2 (6 bases). The CDR3 consists of 14 residues. Trimming shortened V by 2 bases and J by 7 bases, and 15 bases separated the two germline ends. The germline V gene encodes CDR1 SGDLS and CDR2 YYNGEE. The CDR3, as DNA: TGTGCCAGCAGCGTGGGGGGAGCTCAGGGGACCCAGTACTTC. It yields the protein CASSVGGAQGTQYF.

The J gene is TRBJ2-5, the V gene TRBV24-1; no clear D gene. With 3 bases removed from V and 5 bases from J, the gap between germline ends came to 12 bases. The CDR3 consists of 14 residues. Germline V gene data show CDR1 as KGHDR and CDR2 as SFDVKD. The CDR3 spells CATSDPTGEETQYF. The CDR3 nucleotides read TGTGCCACCAGTGATCCAACTGGCGAGGAGACCCAGTACTTC.

The chain couples TRBV19 to TRBJ1-5; 7 nucleotides agree with TRBD1. The CDR3 sequence is 16 residues long. Germline V gives CDR1 LNHDA, CDR2 SQIVND (reference sequence). J was trimmed by 1 base and V by 2 bases; bases with no gene match: 5. CDR3 nucleotide sequence: TGTGCCAGTAGTATAAAATCAGGGGGGAGCAATCAGCCCCAGCATTTT. Translated, it gives CASSIKSGGSNQPQHF.

This rearrangement joins TRBV18 to TRBJ1-1; D is ambiguous. The length of the CDR3 is 13 residues. V gave up 4 bases and J gave up 0 bases, with 6 bases separating them. Germline assignment: CDR1 KGHSH and CDR2 LQKENI. CDR3 in amino acids: CASSQQLNTEAFF. CDR3 coding DNA: TGTGCCAGCTCACAACAGTTGAACACTGAAGCTTTCTTT.

The chain employs TRBV27 and TRBJ1-5; D may be TRBD1 (6 bases). Trimming cost V 4 bases and J 2 bases, with 12 bases left between them. This CDR3 is built from 15 residues. Germline V gene lookup returns CDR1 MNHEY and CDR2 SMNVEV (reference sequence). Here the CDR3 reads CASSSGGLRNQPQHF. Written as DNA, the CDR3 is TGTGCCAGCAGTTCCGGGGGGCTTCGCAATCAGCCCCAGCATTTT.

The gene calls are TRBV7-9 and TRBJ2-1, with 8 positions matching TRBD2. The CDR3 totals 16 residues. J gave up 8 bases and V 5 bases, and 14 bases lay outside the gene matches. Germline CDR1 and CDR2: SEHNR and FQNEAQ (reference sequence). The CDR3 here is CASSKGTGGSVDEQFF. The CDR3 nucleotides read TGTGCCAGCAGCAAGGGGACGGGAGGGTCGGTCGATGAGCAGTTCTTC.